These T cell receptor beta chains were read from a single sample in a study of PD-1 blockade in classical Hodgkin lymphoma. Clones were sequenced by immunoSEQ multiplex PCR, and TCRdb holds only the in-frame ones, with some missing. The table has about 50,000 clones, around 72% seen once. This material consisted of peripheral blood mononuclear cells (PBMCs), taken at baseline. The source is a human donor with classical Hodgkin lymphoma. CDR3s include the opening cysteine and the closing phenylalanine or tryptophan. Fields, in order: clone size, J gene, D gene, V gene, CDR3 DNA, CDR3 protein. The D gene is left open where the match is weak. The listing skips clone size in some rows; elsewhere it reads once, few, many or a size class.

-,TRBJ2-7,-,TRBV9,TGTGCCAGCAGCGGACACGGGACGGGGACCTACGAGCAGTACTTC,CASSGHGTGTYEQYF
-,TRBJ2-1,TRBD2,TRBV5-1,TGCGCCAGCAGCTTGGGACTAGCGGGACCTTACAATGAGCAGTTCTTC,CASSLGLAGPYNEQFF
-,TRBJ2-1,TRBD2,TRBV27,TGTGCCAGCAGTGGACTAGCGGGGATTTACAATGAGCAGTTCTTC,CASSGLAGIYNEQFF
-,TRBJ2-7,-,TRBV25-1,TGTGCCAGCAGTGAATGGTCTACCTACGAGCAGTACTTC,CASSEWSTYEQYF
-,TRBJ1-1,-,TRBV18,TGTGCCAGCTCACCACGGACCACCCTGAACACTGAAGCTTTCTTT,CASSPRTTLNTEAFF
-,TRBJ2-1,TRBD2,TRBV6-5,TGTGCCAGCAGTTACCGGGACTACCACAATGAGCAGTTCTTC,CASSYRDYHNEQFF
-,TRBJ2-2,TRBD1,TRBV5-1,TGCGCCAGCAGCGGGGGGACAGGGACCACCGGGGAGCTGTTTTTT,CASSGGTGTTGELFF
-,TRBJ1-3,TRBD1,TRBV2,TGTGCCTGCCAAAGGGGGGACAGATCCTCTGGAAACACCATATATTTT,CACQRGDRSSGNTIYF
-,TRBJ1-1,-,TRBV29-1,TGCAGCGGTTCTACAGGGACGAACACTGAAGCTTTCTTT,CSGSTGTNTEAFF
-,TRBJ1-2,-,TRBV6-6,TGTGCCAGCAGTACCCTGGCCGTGCGGGGCTACACCTTC,CASSTLAVRGYTF
-,TRBJ1-2,-,TRBV5-1,TGCGCCAGCAGCTCGGCCGGGCAGAACTATGGCTACACCTTC,CASSSAGQNYGYTF
-,TRBJ2-1,TRBD2,TRBV29-1,TGCAGCGTCCGACTTTTTTCTAGCGGCAATGAGCAGTTCTTC,CSVRLFSSGNEQFF
few,TRBJ1-2,-,TRBV5-4,TGTGCCAGCAGCTTAGGGGGTAACTATGGCTACACCTTC,CASSLGGNYGYTF
medium-sized,TRBJ2-7,TRBD2,TRBV11-3,TGTGCCAGCAGCCAAAGACTAGCGGCCGGGGATGAGCAGTACTTC,CASSQRLAAGDEQYF
-,TRBJ2-7,TRBD2,TRBV7-6,TGTGCCAGCAGCGTGCTGGGCGGGAGGATCTACGAGCAGTACTTC,CASSVLGGRIYEQYF
once,TRBJ2-7,-,TRBV6-5,TGTGCCAGCAGTTGGGGACACCGCTACGAGCAGTACTTC,CASSWGHRYEQYF
-,TRBJ1-6,-,TRBV6-1,TGTGCCAGCCTCCCAGGGACCAATTCACCCCTCCACTTT,CASLPGTNSPLHF
few,TRBJ2-3,-,TRBV9,TGTGCCAGCAGCGAGGGGGGCCTATTCACAGATACGCAGTATTTT,CASSEGGLFTDTQYF
medium-sized,TRBJ2-2,-,TRBV4-1,TGCGCCAGCAGTAACGGTCTCAACACCGGGGAGCTGTTTTTT,CASSNGLNTGELFF
-,TRBJ1-1,-,TRBV29-1,TGCAGCGTTGAGGACGGGAGAGGGAACACTGAAGCTTTCTTT,CSVEDGRGNTEAFF
-,TRBJ2-1,TRBD2,TRBV27,TGTGCCAGCAGTTGGGCAGCAGGGGTGGGCGGGAGGACCTACAATGAGCAGTTCTTC,CASSWAAGVGGRTYNEQFF
-,TRBJ1-5,TRBD1,TRBV5-1,TGCGCCAGCAGCGTTTACAGGGGCCAGCCCCAGCATTTT,CASSVYRGQPQHF
-,TRBJ2-7,-,TRBV9,TGTGCCAGCAGCGTAGGGGTCCCGGGGGCCGGTGAGCAGTACTTC,CASSVGVPGAGEQYF
many,TRBJ2-3,TRBD2,TRBV9,TGTGCCAGCAGCGTAGACGCGGGGGGGCAAGCAGATACGCAGTATTTT,CASSVDAGGQADTQYF
once,TRBJ1-3,TRBD1,TRBV7-8,TGTGCCAGCAGCTCGCGGACAGGAAACTCTGGAAACACCATATATTTT,CASSSRTGNSGNTIYF
few,TRBJ1-1,-,TRBV28,TGTGCCAGCAGTTTGAATGGGGGGCGGGCTTTCTTT,CASSLNGGRAFF
-,TRBJ2-7,-,TRBV5-1,TGCGCCAGCAGCTTGGCCCTTGGGAGGGGGCGCGAGCAGTACTTC,CASSLALGRGREQYF
-,TRBJ1-2,-,TRBV19,TGTGCCAGTAGTATATCGGCAGGGAGTCTGCGGAGCGGCTACACCTTC,CASSISAGSLRSGYTF
once,TRBJ2-2,-,TRBV6-4,TGTGCCAGCAGTGACTCGCCAGGGATCACCGGGGAGCTGTTTTTT,CASSDSPGITGELFF
-,TRBJ2-1,TRBD2,TRBV5-4,TGTGCCAGCAGTGATCCTAGCGGAGAGGCGGGGAATGAGCAGTTCTTC,CASSDPSGEAGNEQFF
-,TRBJ2-1,-,TRBV19,TGTGCCAGTAAGGATTGGGACAATGAGCAGTTCTTC,CASKDWDNEQFF
-,TRBJ2-1,-,TRBV6-4,TGTGCCAGGCCGACGGGGTGTTCCTACAATGAGCAGTTCTTC,CARPTGCSYNEQFF
-,TRBJ1-1,-,TRBV9,TGTGCCAGCAGCGCCAGTCCTACTAACACTGAAGCTTTCTTT,CASSASPTNTEAFF
-,TRBJ2-3,-,TRBV6-6,TGTGCCAGCAGCCACCCCGGGGCGGGATACACAGATACGCAGTATTTT,CASSHPGAGYTDTQYF
-,TRBJ2-2,-,TRBV9,TGTGCCAGCAGCGTACCCTTCTCGGGGGGCGGGAGCACCGGGGAGCTGTTTTTT,CASSVPFSGGGSTGELFF
-,TRBJ1-2,-,TRBV25-1,TGTGCCAGCAGTGGGCGGGATCACTATGGCTACACCTTC,CASSGRDHYGYTF